These 21 T cell receptor beta chains came from one sample sequenced in a study of OX40 agonist ivuxolimab in advanced cancers. Method: immunoSEQ multiplex PCR; TCRdb's copy keeps in-frame clones and lacks some. This table has about 38,000 clones, about 74% appearing once. Sequenced material: CD4+ or CD8+ T cells sorted from blood, taken in a trial of the OX40 agonist ivuxolimab. Receptors originate from an adult with an advanced solid tumor such as melanoma, head and neck, liver or kidney cancer.

The genes are TRBV6-5 and TRBJ2-7; a weak D match, TRBD1 (6 bases). Germline CDR1 MNHEY, CDR2 SVGAGI. This CDR3 is built from 12 residues. The ends were cut back, 7 bases at V and 5 bases at J, with 12 bases in the middle. Here the CDR3 DNA reads TGTGCCAGCAAATCGACAGGCAACGAGCAGTACTTC. It is translated as CASKSTGNEQYF.

The DNA for the CDR3 is TGTGCCAGCAGCTTGGAACAGGGGGCGGGGGAGCAGTACTTC. Translated: CASSLEQGAGEQYF. This chain joins TRBV5-4 and TRBJ2-7; 9 nucleotides agree with TRBD1. Trimming took 0 bases from V and 7 from J; bases not matched to a gene: 5. Germline V gene data show CDR1 as SGHNT and CDR2 as YYREEE (reference sequence). The CDR3 extends over 14 amino acids.

This chain uses TRBV28 with TRBJ1-2; TRBD1 might be the D (5 bases). CDR1 is MDHEN, CDR2 SYDVKM, per germline. V lost 2 bases, J lost 7 bases, and 11 bases lay in between. CDR3 length: 13 amino acids. The CDR3, as DNA: TGTGCCAGCAGTTTAAGGCCGGGGACTGGCTACACCTTC. Translation gives CASSLRPGTGYTF.

The V and J genes are TRBV18 and TRBJ2-3; the D gene could be TRBD1 or TRBD2 (5 bases each). The CDR3 has 15 residues. V was cut by 6 bases and J by 0 bases, with 13 bases left in between. Per the germline V gene, CDR1 is KGHSH and CDR2 is LQKENI. The CDR3 DNA follows: TGTGCCAGCTCCCCCGGGACCTTCAGCACAGATACGCAGTATTTT. Its protein is CASSPGTFSTDTQYF. Full variable domain (missing parts from reference TRBV18 and TRBJ2-3): NAGVMQNPRHLVRRRGQEARLRCSPMKGHSHVYWYRQLPEEGLKFMVYLQKENIIDESGMPKERFSAEFPKEGPSILRIQQVVRGDSAAYFCASSPGTFSTDTQYFGPGTRLTVL.

The chain links TRBV18 to TRBJ1-5, with TRBD1 identical over 7 bases. V lost 4 bases, J lost 0 bases, and 3 bases stayed unmatched. The CDR3 runs 15 residues. The germline CDR1 and CDR2 sequences are KGHSH and LQKENI. This chain's CDR3 is CASSRTGDSNQPQHF. CDR3 bases: TGTGCCAGCTCACGCACAGGGGATAGCAATCAGCCCCAGCATTTT.

This chain joins TRBV5-1 and TRBJ2-1; 7 positions match TRBD1. CDR1 SGHRS and CDR2 YFSETQ come from the germline V gene. The CDR3 sequence is 12 residues long. The trim removed 0 bases at V and 10 bases at J, leaving 1 base unmatched. CDR3 nucleotides: TGCGCCAGCAGCTTGGGGGGACAGGAGCAGTTCTTC. Translated, it gives CASSLGGQEQFF.

The genes are TRBV18 and TRBJ2-2; TRBD1 is a possible D gene (5 bases). The CDR3 is 16 amino acids. V was cut by 3 bases and J by 2 bases, with 13 bases left in between. Per germline, CDR1 KGHSH and CDR2 LQKENI. CDR3 sequence reads: CASSPLTVSNTGELFF. CDR3 in DNA: TGTGCCAGCTCACCCCTGACAGTCTCTAACACCGGGGAGCTGTTTTTT.

The chain carries TRBV18 and TRBJ1-2; tentatively, D is TRBD1 (5 bases). The V gene lost 3 bases and the J gene lost 3 bases, with 17 bases spanning the gap. This CDR3 has 16 amino acids. The germline CDR1 and CDR2 sequences are KGHSH and LQKENI. DNA of the CDR3: TGTGCCAGCTCACCGCCCGACAGAGCCGATGACTATGGCTACACCTTC. Its translation is CASSPPDRADDYGYTF.

This chain uses TRBV11-2 with TRBJ2-1; D perhaps matches TRBD2 (6 bases). The V gene's germline CDR1 is SGHAT and CDR2 FQNNGV. The CDR3 is made up of 14 amino acids. The germline V and J ends were trimmed by 0 bases and 13 bases, with 16 bases remaining between them. The CDR3 reads CASSLEGTAINQFF. As DNA, the CDR3 is TGTGCCAGCAGCTTAGAAGGGACTGCTATTAACCAGTTCTTC.

This clone has only a few counts. The chain is built from TRBV6-1 and TRBJ1-1; unclear D gene. The CDR3 loop spans 15 amino acids. Between the trimmed V and J ends, which lost 3 bases and 0 bases, there was a span of 11 bases. The V gene's germline CDR1 is MNHNS and CDR2 SASEGT. The CDR3 is CASSEEDGVNTEAFF. Written as DNA, the CDR3 is TGTGCCAGCAGTGAGGAGGACGGGGTGAACACTGAAGCTTTCTTT.

This clone qualifies as medium-sized. This chain joins TRBV6-1 and TRBJ1-2; D perhaps matches TRBD1 (5 bases). This CDR3 contains 13 residues. Germline loops: CDR1 MNHNS, CDR2 SASEGT. Trimming stripped 6 bases from V and 6 bases from J, with 14 bases between. CDR3 in amino acids: CASRPRGAHGYTF. The CDR3 coding sequence is TGTGCCAGCAGACCCAGAGGGGCTCATGGCTACACCTTC.

The gene calls are TRBV27 and TRBJ1-5, with D perhaps TRBD1 (5 bases). V dropped 5 bases and J dropped 0 bases, with 14 bases sitting between them. CDR1 MNHEY and CDR2 SMNVEV come from the germline V gene (reference sequence). This CDR3 contains 16 residues. The CDR3 is CASSPQGYYSNQPQHF. The CDR3 DNA is TGTGCCAGCAGTCCCCAGGGTTATTATAGCAATCAGCCCCAGCATTTT.

CDR3 sequence (DNA): TGTGCCACCTCGAGGGCTAGCGAGTACAATGAGCAGTTCTTC. Amino acids: CATSRASEYNEQFF. This chain links TRBV5-4 with TRBJ2-1, with a weak D call TRBD2 (6 bases). CDR1 SGHNT and CDR2 YYREEE come from the germline V gene (reference sequence). Trimming shortened V by 9 bases and J by 4 bases, and 17 bases separated the two germline ends. The CDR3 is 14 residues long.

V is TRBV6-6 and J is TRBJ2-5; TRBD2 agrees at 16 bases. CDR1 MNHNY and CDR2 SVGAGI come from the germline V gene (reference sequence). This CDR3 spans 16 amino acids. The ends lost 2 bases at V and 5 bases at J; junction bases unmatched: 2. CDR3 nucleotide sequence: TGTGCCAGCAGTTACCAGGGACTAGCGGGAGGGGAGACCCAGTACTTC. Translated: CASSYQGLAGGETQYF.

This chain links TRBV9 with TRBJ1-1, with a weak D call TRBD1 (6 bases). The CDR3 is 13 amino acids. Trimming stripped 0 bases from V and 7 bases from J, with 10 bases between. The germline CDR1 and CDR2 sequences are SGDLS and YYNGEE. The CDR3 region is CASSVAGGSEAFF. CDR3 DNA: TGTGCCAGCAGCGTAGCGGGGGGCAGTGAAGCTTTCTTT.

The table lists this clone with a count of one. The chain recombines TRBV19 with TRBJ2-7; a possible D gene is TRBD2 (6 bases). Trimming took 6 bases from V and 5 from J, leaving 11 bases between them. The CDR3 totals 12 residues. Germline CDR1 is LNHDA and CDR2 is SQIVND (reference sequence). The CDR3 reads CASSYTGDEQYF. In nucleotides, the CDR3 is TGTGCCAGTAGCTACACGGGGGACGAGCAGTACTTC.

This clone was detected only a few times. The J gene is TRBJ2-7, the V gene TRBV7-2; a weak D match, TRBD1 (5 bases). This CDR3 has 14 amino acids. V lost 3 bases and J lost 2, with 11 bases in between. Germline CDR1 reads SGHTA; CDR2 reads FQGNSA. For the CDR3, the DNA is TGTGCCAGCAGCTTGTGGGGCCTAACCTACGAGCAGTACTTC. It encodes CASSLWGLTYEQYF.

CDR3: CASSGLGGNEQYF. For the CDR3, the DNA is TGTGCCAGCAGTGGGTTGGGGGGGAACGAGCAGTACTTC. The chain combines TRBV2 with TRBJ2-7; TRBD2 matches 7 bases. The CDR3 runs 13 residues. Germline V gene data show CDR1 as SNHLY and CDR2 as FYNNEI. Trimming cost V 4 bases and J 5 bases; bases outside gene matches: 5.

The chain is built from TRBV2 and TRBJ2-1; D remains unclear. Trimming took 2 bases from V and 13 from J, leaving 9 bases between them. CDR1 is SNHLY and CDR2 is FYNNEI in the germline V gene. CDR3 length equals 11 residues. The CDR3 protein is CASSEWRLQFF. Written as DNA, the CDR3 is TGTGCCAGCAGTGAATGGCGACTTCAGTTCTTC.

The CDR3 coding sequence is TGTGCCAGCAGCTCCTGGGGGCAGGGCAGCGGCAATCAGCCCCAGCATTTT. Its protein is CASSSWGQGSGNQPQHF. The V gene is TRBV7-2, the J gene TRBJ1-5, with a tentative D call TRBD1 (6 bases). The germline V gene encodes CDR1 SGHTA and CDR2 FQGNSA. Trimming pared 4 bases from V and 2 bases from J, leaving 18 bases between. The CDR3 sequence is 17 residues long.

The V call is TRBV6-6, the J call TRBJ2-1; maybe TRBD2 (6 bases). Germline CDR1 reads MNHNY; CDR2 reads SVGAGI (reference sequence). This CDR3 has 16 amino acids. The V end was cut by 6 bases, the J end by 6 bases, with 21 bases between. CDR3 protein: CASSLTGLPKGNEQFF. The CDR3 nucleotides read TGTGCCAGCAGCCTAACGGGACTCCCAAAGGGCAATGAGCAGTTCTTC.